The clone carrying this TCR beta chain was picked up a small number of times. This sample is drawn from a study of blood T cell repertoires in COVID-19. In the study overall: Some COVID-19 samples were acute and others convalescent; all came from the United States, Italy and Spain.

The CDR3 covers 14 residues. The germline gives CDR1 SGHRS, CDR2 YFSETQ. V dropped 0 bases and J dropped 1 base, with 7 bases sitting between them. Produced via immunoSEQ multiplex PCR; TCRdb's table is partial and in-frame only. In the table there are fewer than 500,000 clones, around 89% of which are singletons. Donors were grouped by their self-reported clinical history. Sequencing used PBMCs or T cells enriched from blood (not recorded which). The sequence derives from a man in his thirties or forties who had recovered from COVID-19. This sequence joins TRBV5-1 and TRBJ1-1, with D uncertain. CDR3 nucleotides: TGCGCCAGCAGCTTGGGGCCCGAGAACACTGAAGCTTTCTTT. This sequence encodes CASSLGPENTEAFF.